This entry features one TCR beta chain sequence. The CDR3 sequence is 15 residues long. V shed 1 base and J shed 2 bases, with 12 bases lying between them. Germline assignment: CDR1 MGHRA and CDR2 YSYEKL. A single record per CDR3 protein comes from TCRdb applying MiXCR to the 5' RACE reads. The repertoire holds about 96,000 distinct CDR3 sequences, around 17% seen once, with 6.2% in the top ten. This record belongs to a study of T cells of healthy individuals. This TCR came from a human donor in good health. The chain is built from TRBV4-1 and TRBJ2-7; D unclear. The CDR3 is CASSQVNWGTYEQYF. The CDR3 bases are TGCGCCAGCAGCCAAGTTAACTGGGGAACCTACGAGCAGTACTTC.